This TCR beta chain is drawn from a study of cytomegalovirus exposure and HLA in healthy donors. Germline values: CDR1 SEHNR, CDR2 FQNEAQ (reference sequence). The V gene lost 5 bases and the J gene lost 6 bases, with 20 bases spanning the gap. The CDR3 has 15 residues. PCR primers comprised 60 Vbeta and 13 Jbeta primers. TCRdb keeps only in-frame clones here, not all; method: immunoSEQ multiplex PCR. This table has 110,000 or so clones, about four fifths appearing once. Sequencing was carried out using PBMCs. V gene TRBV7-9 combines with J gene TRBJ2-7, with TRBD2 as a possible D gene (5 bases). This clonotype was sampled from a woman aged 18-29 years in good health and CMV-seronegative. The CDR3 nucleotides read TGTGCCAGCAGCAGGGCTCGGGGTCTCCCGGGCGAGCAGTACTTC. Amino acid sequence: CASSRARGLPGEQYF.